These 17 T cell receptor beta chains share one sample of origin, sequenced in a study of a mutant IDH1 vaccine in newly diagnosed glioma. Time point indicated: baseline, week 1 (first vaccination visit). Noted treatment: pre-vaccination baseline after standard-of-care therapy. Sequencing was performed with immunoSEQ multiplex PCR; in TCRdb, only in-frame clones are kept and a portion is missing. The sample includes about 59,000 clones, approximately 91% seen only once; the top ten take over 2.5%. The sample was PBMCs, taken from a glioma patient treated with radiotherapy, temozolomide or both. The receptors shown here come from a man in his forties or fifties with glioma.

The rearrangement links TRBV19 to TRBJ1-5; 9 bases fit TRBD1. V lost 6 bases, J lost 7 bases, and 16 bases stayed unmatched. The CDR3 runs 17 residues. Germline-derived CDR1 and CDR2 are LNHDA and SQIVND (reference sequence). The DNA for the CDR3 is TGTGCCAGTAGGAGGGACAGGGAGGTTGGGCAAAACCAGCCCCAGCATTTT. Its protein product is CASRRDREVGQNQPQHF.

The rearrangement uses TRBV19 and TRBJ2-3, with 7 nucleotides matching TRBD2. From germline, CDR1 is LNHDA and CDR2 SQIVND (reference sequence). The ends lost 1 base at V and 4 bases at J; junction bases unmatched: 2. The CDR3 has 14 residues. CDR3 coding DNA: TGTGCCAGTAGTATAGGGGCGGGGGCAGATACGCAGTATTTT. It specifies CASSIGAGADTQYF.

CDR3 DNA sequence: TGTGCCAGCAGTGAAACAGGGCCCAGCTCCTACGAGCAGTACTTC. Translating gives CASSETGPSSYEQYF. The chain couples TRBV2 to TRBJ2-7, with D perhaps TRBD1 (6 bases). Between the trimmed V and J ends, which lost 2 bases and 0 bases, there was a span of 11 bases. Germline V CDR1 and CDR2: SNHLY, FYNNEI. The CDR3 totals 15 residues.

The chain combines TRBV9 with TRBJ2-5; perhaps TRBD1 as D (7 bases). Per the germline V gene, CDR1 is SGDLS and CDR2 is YYNGEE. This CDR3 is 14 amino acids long. V lost 4 bases to trimming and J lost 4 bases, with 14 bases between them. The CDR3 bases are TGTGCCAGCAGCTTTGCGCAGGGGGGAGAGACCCAGTACTTC. Translation gives CASSFAQGGETQYF.

This chain uses TRBV7-2 with TRBJ1-2, with D unresolved. The V end was cut by 4 bases, the J end by 10 bases, with 7 bases between. Germline CDR1 SGHTA, CDR2 FQGNSA. The CDR3 length is 10 residues. CDR3 residues: CASSSRPYTF. The CDR3 nucleotides read TGTGCCAGCAGCTCCCGTCCCTACACCTTC. Together with reference TRBV7-2 and TRBJ1-2, the CDR3 gives the full variable domain: GAGVSQSPSNKVTEKGKDVELRCDPISGHTALYWYRQSLGQGLEFLIYFQGNSAPDKSGLPSDRFSAERTGGSVSTLTIQRTQQEDSAVYLCASSSRPYTFGSGTRLTVV.

Written as DNA, the CDR3 is TGTGCCAGCAGCCGTGGGACAGCAAAGAACGGCTACACCTTC. This gives the protein CASSRGTAKNGYTF. The chain is built from TRBV2 and TRBJ1-2, with 7 bases aligning to TRBD1. The CDR3 loop spans 14 amino acids. The germline V gene has CDR1 SNHLY and CDR2 FYNNEI. Trimming removed 6 bases from V and 8 bases from J; junction bases left unmatched: 12. The variable domain in full, completed from reference TRBV2 and TRBJ1-2, reads EPEVTQTPSHQVTQMGQEVILRCVPISNHLYFYWYRQILGQKVEFLVSFYNNEISEKSEIFDDQFSVERPDGSNFTLKIRSTKLEDSAMYFCASSRGTAKNGYTFGSGTRLTVV.

In DNA, the CDR3 is TGTGCCAGCAGTTTATTGGGACAGGGCACTAATGAAAAACTGTTTTTT. Its translation is CASSLLGQGTNEKLFF. V usage is TRBV28 and J usage is TRBJ1-4; 9 nucleotides align to TRBD1. Germline trimming cut 1 base from V and 2 bases from J; bases unmatched to any gene: 2. Germline values: CDR1 MDHEN, CDR2 SYDVKM. CDR3 length equals 16 residues. Combining the CDR3 with reference TRBV28 and TRBJ1-4 gives the whole variable domain DVKVTQSSRYLVKRTGEKVFLECVQDMDHENMFWYRQDPGLGLRLIYFSYDVKMKEKGDIPEGYSVSREKKERFSLILESASTNQTSMYLCASSLLGQGTNEKLFFGSGTQLSVL.

The rearrangement joins TRBV19 to TRBJ2-7, with 12 bases lining up with TRBD1. Germline V lookup: CDR1 LNHDA, CDR2 SQIVND (reference sequence). The ends lost 4 bases at V and 6 bases at J; junction bases unmatched: 7. The CDR3 runs 15 residues. The DNA for the CDR3 is TGTGCCAGTAGTAGAGCGGGACAGGGGGCACTCGAGCAGTACTTC. Its translation is CASSRAGQGALEQYF.

The chain has TRBV6-1 and TRBJ2-2, with a possible D match to TRBD1 (6 bases). The V end was cut by 4 bases, the J end by 2 bases, with 11 bases between. CDR3 length: 15 amino acids. Germline-derived CDR1 and CDR2 are MNHNS and SASEGT. CDR3: CASSAGQPNTGELFF. As DNA, the CDR3 is TGTGCCAGCAGTGCAGGACAGCCAAACACCGGGGAGCTGTTTTTT.

The J gene is TRBJ1-2, the V gene TRBV4-2; D unresolved. The length of the CDR3 is 15 residues. V lost 0 bases to trimming and J lost 3 bases, with 11 bases between them. CDR1 is LGHNA and CDR2 is YNFKEQ in the germline V gene. The chain's CDR3 is CASSQDLRPDYGYTF. Written as DNA, the CDR3 is TGTGCCAGCAGCCAAGATCTCCGGCCGGACTATGGCTACACCTTC.

The rearrangement uses TRBV14 and TRBJ2-7, with D unclear. This CDR3 has 12 residues. Trimming stripped 1 base from V and 4 bases from J, with 5 bases between. Germline lookup yields CDR1 SGHDN and CDR2 FVKESK. CDR3 residues: CASSQVRYEQYF. The DNA for the CDR3 is TGTGCCAGCAGCCAAGTTAGGTACGAGCAGTACTTC.

The gene calls are TRBV11-2 and TRBJ2-4, with TRBD1 matching over 8 bases. Germline values: CDR1 SGHAT, CDR2 FQNNGV. Losses at the gene ends were 5 bases for V and 1 base for J; bases not matched to a gene: 10. The CDR3 has 17 amino acids. CDR3 sequence reads: CASSHIDRGLAKNIQYF. CDR3 nucleotide sequence: TGTGCCAGCAGCCACATAGACAGGGGACTGGCCAAAAACATTCAGTACTTC.

V is TRBV6-9 and J is TRBJ1-1; 8 bases agree with TRBD1. V lost 4 bases to trimming and J lost 5 bases; unmatched junction nucleotides: 18. This CDR3 region has 18 residues. Germline CDR1 reads MNHGY; CDR2 reads SVAAGI. CDR3 in DNA: TGTGCCAGCAGTTCTACAGGGGGTCGACAGCCCATGATAACTGAAGCTTTCTTT. Amino acids: CASSSTGGRQPMITEAFF.

This clone was seen a single time. The gene calls are TRBV21-1 and TRBJ2-7; TRBD1 is the table's D call and was not checked against the DNA. TRBV21-1 counts as a pseudogene. The CDR3 covers 14 residues. The CDR3 region has the DNA TGTGCCAGCAGCGACCGACAGGGAATTTACGAGCAGTACTTC. Amino acids: CASSDRQGIYEQYF.

This chain uses TRBV7-2 with TRBJ1-3, with 7 bases aligning to TRBD1. The V gene end was trimmed by 4 bases and the J gene end by 2 bases; junction bases not matched to a gene: 11. The CDR3 has 17 residues. Germline CDR1 reads SGHTA; CDR2 reads FQGNSA. DNA for the CDR3: TGTGCCAGCAGCTCCAGGGGGGAGGGGGCCGCTGGAAACACCATATATTTT. This sequence encodes CASSSRGEGAAGNTIYF.

The chain links TRBV19 to TRBJ1-5, with TRBD1 as a possible D gene (6 bases). V shed 4 bases and J shed 1 base, with 17 bases lying between them. Per the germline V gene, CDR1 is LNHDA and CDR2 is SQIVND (reference sequence). CDR3 size: 17 residues. Here the CDR3 DNA reads TGTGCCAGTAGTAGGACAGCTCTAACGGGAAGCAATCAGCCCCAGCATTTT. Protein: CASSRTALTGSNQPQHF.

The V gene is TRBV19, the J gene TRBJ2-7; no definite D call. This CDR3 spans 13 amino acids. V was cut by 4 bases and J by 3 bases, with 10 bases left in between. Germline lookup yields CDR1 LNHDA and CDR2 SQIVND (reference sequence). CDR3 amino acids: CASSSGIYYEQYF. CDR3 coding DNA: TGTGCCAGTAGTAGTGGGATTTACTACGAGCAGTACTTC.